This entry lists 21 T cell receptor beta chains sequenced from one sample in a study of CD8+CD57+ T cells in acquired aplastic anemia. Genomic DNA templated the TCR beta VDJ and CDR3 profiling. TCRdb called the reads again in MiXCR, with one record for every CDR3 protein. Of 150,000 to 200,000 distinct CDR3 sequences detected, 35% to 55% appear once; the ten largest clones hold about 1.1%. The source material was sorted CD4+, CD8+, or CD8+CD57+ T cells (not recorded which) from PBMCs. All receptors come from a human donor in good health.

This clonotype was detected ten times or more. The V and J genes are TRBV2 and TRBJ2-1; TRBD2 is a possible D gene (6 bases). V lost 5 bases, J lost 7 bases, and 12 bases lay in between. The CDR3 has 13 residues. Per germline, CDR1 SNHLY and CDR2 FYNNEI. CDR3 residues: CASSTATRNEQFF. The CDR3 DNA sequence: TGTGCCAGCAGTACTGCGACTAGAAATGAGCAGTTCTTC.

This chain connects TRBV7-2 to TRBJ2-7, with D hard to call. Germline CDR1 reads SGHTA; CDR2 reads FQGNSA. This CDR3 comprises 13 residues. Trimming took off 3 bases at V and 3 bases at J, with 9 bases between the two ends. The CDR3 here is CASSLAQNYEQYF. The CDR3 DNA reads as TGTGCCAGCAGCTTGGCCCAGAACTACGAGCAGTACTTC.

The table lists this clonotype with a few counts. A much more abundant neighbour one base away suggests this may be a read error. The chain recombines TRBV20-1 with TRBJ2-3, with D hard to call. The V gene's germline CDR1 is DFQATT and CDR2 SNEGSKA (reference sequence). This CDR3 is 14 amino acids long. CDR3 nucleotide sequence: TGCAGTGCTAGAGTACCATTCAACACAGATACGCGGTATTTT. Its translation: CSARVPFNTDTRYF.

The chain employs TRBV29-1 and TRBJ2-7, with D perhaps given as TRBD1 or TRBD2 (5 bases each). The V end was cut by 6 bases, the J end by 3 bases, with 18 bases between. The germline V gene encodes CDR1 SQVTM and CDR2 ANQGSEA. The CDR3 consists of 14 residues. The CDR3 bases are TGCAGCGTACCCTCGGGGCGATCCTACTACGAGCAGTACTTC. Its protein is CSVPSGRSYYEQYF.

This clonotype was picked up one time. CDR3 loop: CAISEEGSNYGYTF. For the CDR3, the DNA is TGTGCCATCAGTGAGGAGGGGTCTAACTATGGCTACACCTTC. The chain carries TRBV10-3 and TRBJ1-2; D possibly corresponds to TRBD1 (5 bases). The CDR3 is made up of 14 amino acids. The V end was cut by 2 bases, the J end by 0 bases, with 7 bases between. Germline loops: CDR1 ENHRY, CDR2 SYGVKD.

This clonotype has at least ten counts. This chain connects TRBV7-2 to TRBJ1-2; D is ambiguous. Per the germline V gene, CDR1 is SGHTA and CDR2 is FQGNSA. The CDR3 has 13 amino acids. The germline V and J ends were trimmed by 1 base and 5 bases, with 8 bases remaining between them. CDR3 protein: CASSLDGWYGYTF. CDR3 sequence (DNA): TGTGCCAGCAGCTTAGACGGCTGGTATGGCTACACCTTC.

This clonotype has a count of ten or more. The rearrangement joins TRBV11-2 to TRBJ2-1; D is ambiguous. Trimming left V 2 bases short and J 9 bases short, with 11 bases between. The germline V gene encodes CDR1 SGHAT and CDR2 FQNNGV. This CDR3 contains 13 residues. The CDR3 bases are TGTGCCAGCAGCTTAAACCGGCCGTCTGAGCAGTTCTTC. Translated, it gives CASSLNRPSEQFF.

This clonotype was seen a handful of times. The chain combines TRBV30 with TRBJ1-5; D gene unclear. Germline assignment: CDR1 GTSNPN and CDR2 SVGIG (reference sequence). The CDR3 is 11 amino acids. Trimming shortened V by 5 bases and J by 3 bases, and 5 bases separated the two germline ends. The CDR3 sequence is CAWGTNQPQHF. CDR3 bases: TGTGCCTGGGGAACCAATCAGCCCCAGCATTTT.

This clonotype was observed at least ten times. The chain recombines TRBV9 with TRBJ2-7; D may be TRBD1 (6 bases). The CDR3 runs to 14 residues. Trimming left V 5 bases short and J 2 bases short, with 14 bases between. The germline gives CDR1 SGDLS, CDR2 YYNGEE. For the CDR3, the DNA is TGTGCCAGCAGTGAGACGGGACACCCCTACGAGCAGTACTTC. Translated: CASSETGHPYEQYF.

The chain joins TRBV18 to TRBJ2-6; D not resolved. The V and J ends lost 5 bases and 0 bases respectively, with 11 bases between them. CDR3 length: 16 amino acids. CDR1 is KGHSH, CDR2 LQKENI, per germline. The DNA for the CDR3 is TGTGCCAGCTCATCATTTGGAAACTCTGGGGCCAACGTCCTGACTTTC. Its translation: CASSSFGNSGANVLTF.

CDR3 in DNA: TGTGCCAGCTCACGCGGACAGGGTATAAATGAAAAACTGTTTTTT. Translating it yields CASSRGQGINEKLFF. The rearrangement links TRBV18 to TRBJ1-4, with 8 bases lining up with TRBD1. The germline gives CDR1 KGHSH, CDR2 LQKENI. V lost 4 bases and J lost 5; bases outside the gene matches: 6. The CDR3 sequence is 15 residues long.

The DNA for the CDR3 is TGCAGCGTCCGGACAGGGGTTAATGAAAAACTGTTTTTT. Residues: CSVRTGVNEKLFF. This chain links TRBV29-1 with TRBJ1-4; 9 positions match TRBD1. Germline V gene data show CDR1 as SQVTM and CDR2 as ANQGSEA. The J segment lost 4 bases and the V segment lost 6 bases, leaving 3 bases of the junction unmatched. The length of the CDR3 is 13 residues.

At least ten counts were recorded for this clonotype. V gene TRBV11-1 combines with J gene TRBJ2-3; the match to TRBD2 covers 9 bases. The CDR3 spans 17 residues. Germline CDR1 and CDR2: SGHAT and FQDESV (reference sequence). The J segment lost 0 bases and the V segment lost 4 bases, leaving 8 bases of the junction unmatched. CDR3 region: CASSSYTTSGSTDTQYF. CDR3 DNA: TGTGCCAGCAGCTCATACACGACTAGCGGCAGCACAGATACGCAGTATTTT.

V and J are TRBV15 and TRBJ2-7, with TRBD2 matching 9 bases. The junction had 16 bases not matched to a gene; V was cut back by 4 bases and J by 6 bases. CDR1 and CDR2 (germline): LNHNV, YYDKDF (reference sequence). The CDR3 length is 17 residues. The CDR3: CATSTEKYGGRAREQYF. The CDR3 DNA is TGTGCCACCAGCACTGAGAAGTACGGCGGGAGGGCCCGCGAGCAGTACTTC. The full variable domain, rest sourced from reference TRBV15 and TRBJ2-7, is DAMVIQNPRYQVTQFGKPVTLSCSQTLNHNVMYWYQQKSSQAPKLLFHYYDKDFNNEADTPDNFQSRRPNTSFCFLDIRSPGLGDTAMYLCATSTEKYGGRAREQYFGPGTRLTVT.

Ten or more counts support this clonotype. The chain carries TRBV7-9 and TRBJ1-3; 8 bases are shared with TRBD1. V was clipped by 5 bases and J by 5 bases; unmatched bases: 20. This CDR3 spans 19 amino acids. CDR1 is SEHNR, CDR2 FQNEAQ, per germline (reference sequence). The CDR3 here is CASSQRTGTEYKARNTIYF. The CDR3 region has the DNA TGTGCCAGCAGCCAGAGGACAGGGACGGAGTATAAGGCCCGAAACACCATATATTTT.

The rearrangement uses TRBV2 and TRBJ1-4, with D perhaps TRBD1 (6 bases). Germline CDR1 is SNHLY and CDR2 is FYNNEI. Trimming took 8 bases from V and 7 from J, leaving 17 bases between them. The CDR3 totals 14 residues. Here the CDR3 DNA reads TGTGCCAGCGGGGGGGGCGAAGGTATTGAAAAACTGTTTTTT. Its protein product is CASGGGEGIEKLFF.

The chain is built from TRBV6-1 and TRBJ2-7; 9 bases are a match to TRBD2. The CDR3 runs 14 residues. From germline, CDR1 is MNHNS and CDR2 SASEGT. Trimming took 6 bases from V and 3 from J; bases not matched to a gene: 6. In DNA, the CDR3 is TGTGCCAGCAGCCGCGCTAGCGGGGACTACGAGCAGTACTTC. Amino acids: CASSRASGDYEQYF.

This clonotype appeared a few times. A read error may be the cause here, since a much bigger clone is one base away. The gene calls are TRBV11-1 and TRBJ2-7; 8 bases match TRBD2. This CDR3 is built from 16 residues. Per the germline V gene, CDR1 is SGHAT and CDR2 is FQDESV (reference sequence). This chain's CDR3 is CVSSLALAESSYEQYF. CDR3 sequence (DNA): TGTGTCAGCAGCTTGGCACTAGCGGAGAGCTCCTACGAGCAGTACTTC.

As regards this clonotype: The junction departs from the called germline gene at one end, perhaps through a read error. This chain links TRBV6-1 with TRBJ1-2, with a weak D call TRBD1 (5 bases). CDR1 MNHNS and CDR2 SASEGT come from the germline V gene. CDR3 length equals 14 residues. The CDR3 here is CASSEVAGRNGYAF. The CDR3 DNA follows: TGTGCCAGCAGTGAAGTTGCAGGGAGAAATGGCTACGCCTTC.

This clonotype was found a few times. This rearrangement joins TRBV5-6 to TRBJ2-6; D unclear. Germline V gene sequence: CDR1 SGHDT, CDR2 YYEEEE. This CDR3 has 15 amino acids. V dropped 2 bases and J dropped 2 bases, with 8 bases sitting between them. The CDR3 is CASSFYVPGANVLTF. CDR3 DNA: TGTGCCAGCAGCTTTTATGTTCCTGGGGCCAACGTCCTGACTTTC.

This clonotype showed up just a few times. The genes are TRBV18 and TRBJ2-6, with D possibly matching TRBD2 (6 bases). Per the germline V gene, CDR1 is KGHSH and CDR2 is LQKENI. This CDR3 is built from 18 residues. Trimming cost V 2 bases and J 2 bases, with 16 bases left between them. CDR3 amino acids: CASSPVTSRWAGANVLTF. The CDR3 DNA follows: TGTGCCAGCTCACCAGTGACTAGTCGGTGGGCTGGGGCCAACGTCCTGACTTTC. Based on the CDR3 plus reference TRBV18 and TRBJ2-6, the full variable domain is NAGVMQNPRHLVRRRGQEARLRCSPMKGHSHVYWYRQLPEEGLKFMVYLQKENIIDESGMPKERFSAEFPKEGPSILRIQQVVRGDSAAYFCASSPVTSRWAGANVLTFGAGSRLTVL.